The 25 T cell receptor beta chains given below trace back to one sample, sequenced in a study of identical twins. TCRdb redid the calling of the 5' RACE reads with MiXCR, one entry per CDR3 protein. The sample carries just over 450,000 distinct CDR3 sequences, 11% to 15% recorded once. This sample also belongs to another study, concerning yellow fever vaccine responses in identical twins.

Material for sequencing was CD4+ T cells sorted from blood. Receptor source: a woman under 30 in good health.

This clonotype was detected a few times. The chain is built from TRBV2 and TRBJ2-2; D is perhaps TRBD1 (6 bases). The CDR3 contains 17 residues. Trimming pared 4 bases from V and 4 bases from J, leaving 19 bases between. Germline CDR1 reads SNHLY; CDR2 reads FYNNEI. In nucleotides, the CDR3 is TGTGCCAGCAGTGCCCTACAGGGAATGGTTTCCACCGGGGAGCTGTTTTTT. The encoded protein is CASSALQGMVSTGELFF.

This clonotype was recorded a few times. The V and J genes are TRBV2 and TRBJ1-4, with D tentatively TRBD1 (5 bases). V lost 4 bases and J lost 0, with 9 bases in between. CDR3 size: 15 residues. The germline CDR1 and CDR2 sequences are SNHLY and FYNNEI. CDR3 in DNA: TGTGCCAGCAGTGTCGACAGATCAACTAATGAAAAACTGTTTTTT. Encoded protein: CASSVDRSTNEKLFF.

This clonotype has a handful of counts. The chain combines TRBV4-3 with TRBJ2-7, with 7 bases aligning to TRBD1. Trimming took 3 bases from V and 3 from J; bases not matched to a gene: 5. Germline V gene data show CDR1 as LGHNA and CDR2 as YSLEER. The CDR3 has 14 amino acids. The CDR3, as DNA: TGCGCCAGCAGCCACCTCCGGACAGGCTACGAGCAGTACTTC. Translating gives CASSHLRTGYEQYF.

This clonotype appeared a few times. V and J are TRBV4-1 and TRBJ2-3; D is unresolved. Trimming removed 2 bases from V and 6 bases from J, with 9 bases in between. From germline, CDR1 is MGHRA and CDR2 YSYEKL. The CDR3 runs 13 residues. CDR3 loop: CASSQYVADTQYF. As DNA, the CDR3 is TGCGCCAGCAGCCAATACGTGGCCGATACGCAGTATTTT.

The chain joins TRBV5-1 to TRBJ2-3; TRBD1 matches at 7 bases. V shed 7 bases and J 0 bases; nucleotides not matched to a gene: 2. The CDR3 consists of 13 residues. From germline, CDR1 is SGHRS and CDR2 YFSETQ. DNA of the CDR3: TGCGCCAGCGGGACAGTGAGCACAGATACGCAGTATTTT. It is translated as CASGTVSTDTQYF. Together with reference TRBV5-1 and TRBJ2-3, the CDR3 gives the full variable domain: KAGVTQTPRYLIKTRGQQVTLSCSPISGHRSVSWYQQTPGQGLQFLFEYFSETQRNKGNFPGRFSGRQFSNSRSEMNVSTLELGDSALYLCASGTVSTDTQYFGPGTRLTVL.

A few counts support this clonotype. The chain uses TRBV2 and TRBJ2-1; 8 bases line up with TRBD1. The CDR3 contains 13 residues. Per germline, CDR1 SNHLY and CDR2 FYNNEI. After removal of 5 bases from V and 10 bases from J, the junction contained 7 bases not matched to a gene. As DNA, the CDR3 is TGTGCCAGCAGTTCTCAGGGGGCCGGAGAGCAGTTCTTC. Residues: CASSSQGAGEQFF.

The V gene is TRBV11-2, the J gene TRBJ2-5; 8 nucleotides line up with TRBD2. The CDR3 contains 15 residues. V gave up 7 bases and J gave up 1 base; unmatched junction bases: 8. Germline-derived CDR1 and CDR2 are SGHAT and FQNNGV. The CDR3 loop is CASNLGRGAQETQYF. DNA for the CDR3: TGTGCCAGCAACCTGGGGCGGGGGGCCCAAGAGACCCAGTACTTC.

The chain employs TRBV7-9 and TRBJ2-5, with D possibly being TRBD1 or TRBD2 (6 bases each). The CDR3 is 16 residues long. Trimming removed 4 bases from V and 2 bases from J, with 17 bases in between. The V gene's germline CDR1 is SEHNR and CDR2 FQNEAQ (reference sequence). The CDR3 nucleotides read TGTGCCAGCAGCTGGGGGGCCAGGGTGGTACAAGAGACCCAGTACTTC. Translating it yields CASSWGARVVQETQYF.

This clonotype came up a few times. This sequence joins TRBV10-3 and TRBJ2-3; TRBD2 matches at 10 bases. The CDR3 is 13 residues long. V shed 5 bases and J 5 bases; nucleotides not matched to a gene: 1. Germline lookup yields CDR1 ENHRY and CDR2 SYGVKD. The CDR3 protein is CAISLAGVDTQYF. The CDR3 nucleotides read TGTGCCATCAGTCTAGCGGGAGTAGATACGCAGTATTTT.

This clonotype was found a few times. The rearrangement links TRBV6-1 to TRBJ2-1; 8 bases align to TRBD1. Unmatched junction bases numbered 6, after V lost 6 bases and J lost 8 bases. This CDR3 has 13 amino acids. CDR1 is MNHNS, CDR2 SASEGT, per germline. The CDR3 region has the DNA TGTGCCAGCAGCCTTGACAGGGGCCATGAGCAGTTCTTC. This gives the protein CASSLDRGHEQFF.

A few counts support this clonotype. The V gene is TRBV7-3, the J gene TRBJ1-1, with D uncertain. Trimming removed 3 bases from V and 0 bases from J, with 5 bases in between. Germline V gene sequence: CDR1 SGHTA, CDR2 FQGTGA. The CDR3 covers 13 residues. The DNA of the CDR3 is TGTGCCAGCAGCTTTTTGATGAACACTGAAGCTTTCTTT. It translates to CASSFLMNTEAFF.

The chain employs TRBV30 and TRBJ2-1; D remains ambiguous. Germline V gene lookup returns CDR1 GTSNPN and CDR2 SVGIG (reference sequence). V was shortened by 2 bases and J by 5 bases, with 16 bases between the two germline ends. This CDR3 region has 15 residues. The CDR3 bases are TGTGCCTGGAGTCCCCCATGGGCACTCAACAATGAGCAGTTCTTC. It encodes CAWSPPWALNNEQFF.

This clonotype has only a few counts. The rearrangement links TRBV6-5 to TRBJ1-1, with D perhaps matching TRBD1 (6 bases). Germline V lookup: CDR1 MNHEY, CDR2 SVGAGI. Trimming pared 6 bases from V and 1 base from J, leaving 9 bases between. The CDR3 loop spans 13 amino acids. Here the CDR3 reads CASSRGPNTEAFF. As DNA, the CDR3 is TGTGCCAGCAGCAGGGGACCGAACACTGAAGCTTTCTTT.

The sample holds a few counts of this clonotype. The rearrangement uses TRBV7-9 and TRBJ2-1, with 8 positions matching TRBD1. Germline V lookup: CDR1 SEHNR, CDR2 FQNEAQ (reference sequence). Germline trimming cut 5 bases from V and 3 bases from J; bases unmatched to any gene: 6. CDR3 length: 15 residues. As DNA, the CDR3 is TGTGCCAGCAGCCGCAGGGGGCAGGTCTACAATGAGCAGTTCTTC. It codes for CASSRRGQVYNEQFF. Filled out from reference TRBV7-9 and TRBJ2-1, the complete variable domain reads DTGVSQNPRHKITKRGQNVTFRCDPISEHNRLYWYRQTLGQGPEFLTYFQNEAQLEKSRLLSDRFSAERPKGSFSTLEIQRTEQGDSAMYLCASSRRGQVYNEQFFGPGTRLTVL.

This clonotype was seen only once. The CDR3 sequence is CASSPTDRGNSPLHF. The CDR3 DNA reads as TGTGCCAGCAGCCCGACAGACAGGGGAAATTCACCCCTCCACTTT. The chain carries TRBV27 and TRBJ1-6; TRBD1 aligns across 8 bases. The CDR3 sequence is 15 residues long. The germline CDR1 and CDR2 sequences are MNHEY and SMNVEV (reference sequence). V shed 6 bases and J 7 bases; nucleotides not matched to a gene: 8.

This clonotype turned up a few times. The chain is built from TRBV7-2 and TRBJ2-3; 7 bases are a match to TRBD2. CDR3 length: 14 residues. Per germline, CDR1 SGHTA and CDR2 FQGNSA. Unmatched junction bases numbered 7, after V lost 5 bases and J lost 5 bases. DNA for the CDR3: TGTGCCAGCAGCATGGGACTATCTGGAGATACGCAGTATTTT. Encoded protein: CASSMGLSGDTQYF.

This clonotype was counted between two and nine times. V gene TRBV20-1 combines with J gene TRBJ2-7; 9 nucleotides agree with TRBD2. The junction had 14 bases not matched to a gene; V was cut back by 6 bases and J by 5 bases. This CDR3 is built from 15 residues. CDR1 is DFQATT, CDR2 SNEGSKA, per germline (reference sequence). As DNA, the CDR3 is TGCAGTGCAACCAGTTCTAGCGGGAAGGGGGACGAGCAGTACTTC. This translates into CSATSSSGKGDEQYF.

The chain has TRBV20-1 and TRBJ2-1; D gene unclear. With 4 bases removed from V and 0 bases from J, the gap between germline ends came to 10 bases. The CDR3 contains 14 residues. CDR1 DFQATT and CDR2 SNEGSKA come from the germline V gene (reference sequence). CDR3 amino acids: CSAISSFSYNEQFF. CDR3 DNA sequence: TGCAGTGCTATATCTAGTTTCTCCTACAATGAGCAGTTCTTC.

The sample holds many counts of this clonotype. CDR3 DNA: TGTGCCAGCAGCCAAGAGAGAATGGAGACCCAGTACTTC. Amino acid sequence: CASSQERMETQYF. This rearrangement joins TRBV12-3 or TRBV12-4 to TRBJ2-5, with unresolved D. The germline V and J ends were trimmed by 6 bases and 5 bases, with 13 bases remaining between them. CDR3 size: 13 residues.

This clonotype was observed a handful of times. The chain employs TRBV5-1 and TRBJ2-7, with 8 bases that match TRBD1. In germline, CDR1 is SGHRS, CDR2 YFSETQ. V dropped 5 bases and J dropped 2; count of bases not matched to a gene: 3. The length of the CDR3 is 13 residues. CDR3 amino acids: CASRRDRTYEQYF. As DNA, the CDR3 is TGCGCCAGCAGACGGGACAGGACCTACGAGCAGTACTTC.

This clonotype was recorded a few times. The chain employs TRBV9 and TRBJ2-3; no clear D. This CDR3 has 12 residues. Per the germline V gene, CDR1 is SGDLS and CDR2 is YYNGEE. Trimming stripped 4 bases from V and 6 bases from J, with 9 bases between. The CDR3 DNA sequence: TGTGCCAGCAGCCCCCATGCGGATACGCAGTATTTT. Protein sequence: CASSPHADTQYF.

The rearrangement links TRBV12-5 to TRBJ2-5; weak D call: TRBD2 (5 bases). Trimming took off 0 bases at V and 10 bases at J, with 12 bases between the two ends. CDR1 and CDR2 (germline): LGHNT, FRNRAP. The CDR3 has 13 residues. The CDR3: CASGLVRPEGQYF. Written as DNA, the CDR3 is TGTGCTAGTGGTTTGGTAAGGCCAGAGGGCCAGTACTTC.

This clonotype was recorded a few times. The rearrangement uses TRBV6-1 and TRBJ2-1; 8 bases are shared with TRBD1. This CDR3 comprises 15 residues. Germline CDR1 is MNHNS and CDR2 is SASEGT. V lost 6 bases and J lost 8; bases outside the gene matches: 12. CDR3 nucleotides: TGTGCCAGCAGCATACAGGGGGGCGGTGGCGATGAGCAGTTCTTC. Its protein is CASSIQGGGGDEQFF.

A few counts support this clonotype. The chain carries TRBV3-1 and TRBJ2-3; a weak D match, TRBD2 (6 bases). Germline V CDR1 and CDR2: LGHDT, YNNKEL (reference sequence). The V end lost 4 bases, the J end lost 9 bases, and 14 bases lay between the germline ends. The CDR3 sequence is 13 residues long. DNA for the CDR3: TGTGCCAGCAGCCCCCTGGAGGGTGGAACGCAGTATTTT. Translating it yields CASSPLEGGTQYF.

This chain connects TRBV28 to TRBJ2-1; D is uncertain. The germline V gene encodes CDR1 MDHEN and CDR2 SYDVKM. There are 16 residues in the CDR3. V was clipped by 4 bases and J by 1 base, with 14 bases between them. CDR3: CASSSPPRHSYNEQFF. CDR3 nucleotide sequence: TGTGCCAGCAGTTCCCCCCCGCGCCATTCCTACAATGAGCAGTTCTTC.